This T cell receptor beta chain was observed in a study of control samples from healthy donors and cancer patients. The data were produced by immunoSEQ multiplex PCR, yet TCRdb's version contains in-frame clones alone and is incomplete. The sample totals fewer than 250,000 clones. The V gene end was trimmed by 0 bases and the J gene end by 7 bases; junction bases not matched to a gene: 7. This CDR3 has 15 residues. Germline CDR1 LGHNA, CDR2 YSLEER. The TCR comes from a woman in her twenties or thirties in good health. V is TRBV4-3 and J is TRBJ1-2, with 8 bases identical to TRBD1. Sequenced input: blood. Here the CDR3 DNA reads TGCGCCAGCAGCCAAGAATCAACAGGGGGTGGTGGCTACACCTTC. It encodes CASSQESTGGGGYTF.